This T cell receptor (beta chain) was sequenced during a study of cytomegalovirus exposure and HLA in healthy donors (dated by TCRdb to 2016 to 2017). For the wider study: According to an earlier analysis of around 600 of the donors, about 179 million T cells yielded over 90 million unique TCR beta sequences and less than 300 Gb of sequence data. About 280 gigabases of sequencing data and approximately 80 million unique TCR sequences were included in an early release covering roughly 700 HLA-typed donors. Of the approximately 370 genotyped donors, roughly 80% were placed in the genetic ancestry cluster associated with self-reported Caucasian donors. The study aimed to test whether cataloging public T cell receptors could reveal signatures of past pathogen exposure. Using immunosequencing, the study profiled T cell repertoires from about 620 subjects and related those repertoires to cytomegalovirus serostatus. Besides the first cohort of roughly 700 subjects, a separate validation cohort made up of roughly 120 different subjects was used. The study combined high-throughput TCR immunosequencing, statistical association of individual TCRs with disease status, and machine learning to predict cytomegalovirus infection status. A later analysis re-examined previously published TCR beta repertoires from several hundred donors and added high-resolution HLA genotyping to investigate patterns of TCR occurrence. Rather than drawing on any new phenotypic data, the later analysis identified candidate immune exposures from TCR beta sequences and the way those sequences occurred across donors. An earlier analysis of 587 of the donors used high-throughput TCR beta sequencing to judge whether each TCR beta V gene segment behaved as functional or pseudogenic. Alongside the repertoire data, information on donor age, sex, ethnicity and CMV serostatus was compiled. Genome-wide SNP genotypes for about 65% of the 666 donors were used in a later genetic analysis, which treated that subset as a discovery cohort. All discovery cohort repertoires had been generated on a single sequencing platform. HLA typing included class I and class II loci at four-digit resolution. Typing coverage varied by locus: roughly 629-640 donors for A, B, C, DRB1 and DQB1; roughly 520 for DQA1; more than 600 for DPA1; some 470 for DPB1. About five DR-DQ haplotypes were handled as single units for association and clustering, since linkage in the cohort was strong. On average, about 240,000 unique TCR beta nucleotide sequences were sequenced per donor among 350 to 400 genotyped donors of the cohort, with approximately 18% of those sequences being non-productive. Beyond this particular receptor, the publication reports: The authors suggested that the approach could potentially be extended to other disease states and immunological phenotypes. Most TCR sequences were seen in very few donors, while some public TCRs were found in many individuals. Because HLA typing was unavailable for some donors at each locus, only the typed subset was used in association tests. In a later analysis, most CMV-associated TCR beta chains were found to appear HLA-restricted, with HLA associations seemingly driven largely by CMV exposure. A further reported finding was that TCR beta sequences accurately predicted the HLA-A and HLA-B alleles for most subjects in the first cohort. For the cohort, immune exposure information was limited to CMV serostatus. This cohort had only TCR beta chains sequenced, and the lack of alpha or paired-chain data limited which features could be detected. Because the 87-base-pair reads could not distinguish some IMGT-functional V segments, including TRBV6-2 and TRBV6-3, those segments were excluded. Broadly in line with IMGT annotations, most TCR beta V segments showed up in productive rearrangements about 87% or about 30% of the time in an earlier analysis of around 550 of the donors. In a later analysis, HLA-associated TCR beta chains showed more clonal expansion and lower generation probabilities than non-associated chains that were equally common. In both the original and validation cohorts, the classifier was reported to diagnose cytomegalovirus status with high specificity and sensitivity. A cluster of highly shared sequence variants was judged likely to be a technical artifact of the sequencing pipeline. A later genetic analysis associated a missense DCLRE1C variant with V-gene and J-gene trimming of TCR beta chains, and an independent cohort replicated the association. In a later analysis, the rate of TCR association differed among HLA loci, with DRB1 alleles having the most associated TCRs and HLA-C alleles having the fewest. Presence/absence analyses assumed roughly uniform sequencing depth across donors, an assumption that may not hold. Correlated functional status among segregating V segments might reflect linkage disequilibrium, but an unknown experimental factor could not be ruled out. Assigning TCR associations to individual alleles was difficult when HLA alleles, especially DR and DQ, strongly co-occurred. According to a later genetic analysis, donors in an Asian-associated ancestry cluster had fewer N-insertions in productive TCRs than the roughly 700-donor mean. A total of fewer than 200 TCR beta chains were listed by the study as associated with cytomegalovirus. In vitro tests confirmed that three of the cytomegalovirus-associated TCR beta chains recognize cytomegalovirus antigens. Because counts were too low, roughly 16 rarely observed V segments, including chromosome 9 orphons, were left out of the earlier analysis of 587 of the donors. According to a later analysis, parvovirus B19, influenza, CMV and Epstein-Barr virus appeared linked to several top co-occurrence clusters. At a false discovery rate of 0.05, a later analysis linked around 15,000 TCR beta sequences to specific HLA alleles.

In total, 600 or so healthy bone marrow donors made up the cohort. At the time of sampling, all cohort members were nominally healthy, though unrecorded immune exposures were likely present. The donor tested CMV seropositive and was one of the 289 seropositive cohort members. A peripheral blood sample was provided by each donor, and peripheral blood mononuclear cells were used for TCR beta sequencing. Genomic DNA was extracted from the blood cell samples with the Qiagen DNeasy Blood Extraction Kit. The protocol used for the library was the immunoSEQ multiplex PCR assay. For the multiplex PCR, a mixture combining 60 forward primers for TCR Vbeta segments and 13 reverse primers for TCR Jbeta segments was used. The CDR3 region of rearranged TCR beta genes was amplified from genomic DNA by a multiplex PCR assay. On the Illumina HiSeq System, the amplified TCR beta libraries were sequenced as 87-base-pair reads. The study's processing was this. In a later analysis, about 80 million unique TCR beta chains were counted across the 500 to 700 repertoires, and around 11 million of these chains were shared by at least two donors. To remove PCR and sequencing errors, raw reads were error-corrected and collapsed into unique sequences using a nearest-neighbor algorithm that merged closely related sequences. CDR3 sequences were aligned to IMGT reference sequences to assign V, D and J gene segments. For a sequence to be retained, a match of at least six nucleotides to both a V gene segment and a J gene segment was required. Rearrangements were called productive when the CDR3 lacked stop codons and stayed in frame with V and J; all others were non-productive. CDR3 was defined by IMGT convention, running from the second conserved V-encoded cysteine to the conserved J-encoded phenylalanine. The earlier analysis of 500 to 600 of the donors excluded sequences that lacked an unambiguous match to a single V gene segment. In an earlier analysis of several hundred of the donors, V segments were called functional above 56.7% productive rearrangements and were called segregating when the between-donor standard deviation exceeded 5%. A statistical classification framework was built to diagnose cytomegalovirus status from the catalog of TCR beta chain sequences. In a later analysis, V and J genes were assigned by comparing TCR nucleotide sequences against IMGT/GENE-DB human TR gene sequences. In a later analysis, CDR3 sequences and most-parsimonious VDJ recombination scenarios were assigned using the TCRdist pipeline. In a later analysis, each TCR beta chain was defined by its CDR3 amino acid sequence together with its V-gene family, and reads lacking a unique V-gene family were excluded. As a way to deal with suspected cross-contamination and a sequencing artifact, a later analysis dropped hundreds of nucleotide sequences that were highly shared and had low generation probability. A later analysis calculated a clonal expansion index for each public chain from normalized within-repertoire ranks of inferred template counts. In a later analysis, generation probabilities were computed with a VDJ recombination model fitted to out-of-frame rearrangements, and the resulting probabilities were checked against IGoR. In a later analysis, TCR-TCR, TCR-HLA and TCR-CMV co-occurrence was scored with hypergeometric tests, and a repertoire-size bias correction was applied to TCR pairs. In a later analysis, false discovery rates were estimated by permuting HLA or CMV assignments 20 times. A later analysis grouped co-occurring TCRs with DBSCAN, adding TCRdist sequence similarity when clustering within HLA-allele-positive subsets. For co-occurrence clustering, repertoires with fewer than 30,000 or more than 120,000 public chains were excluded, along with five repertoires with anomalous nucleotide sharing. TCRdb's version of the immuneACCESS table is confined to in-frame rearrangements and falls short of the full clone set. An unresolved V gene accounts for under half of the shortfall where checked; the remainder is of unknown origin. V and J calls and clone size are those listed in that table; D and trimming were worked out from the DNA. Across this sample there are approximately 120,000 clones, with around two thirds seen only once. The top ten hold over 4% of the sample.

As concerns this clone: Its antigen is still unknown. No per-base quality is available; no much larger clone lies one base away.

Unmatched junction bases come to 17, with V trimmed by 4 bases and J by 3 bases. CDR1 SGHRS and CDR2 YFSETQ were looked up in the germline V gene. The CDR3 contains 18 residues, cysteine and phenylalanine counted. Only CDR3 DNA remains: 54 bases, in frame from the first base. The clonotype was recovered from a man between 60 and 70 years old in good health and CMV-seropositive. The sample was PBMCs. The chain employs TRBV5-1 and TRBJ1-1; TRBD1 aligns with 8 central bases. For the CDR3, the sequence is CASSMYYRGAFEDTEAFF. DNA sequence: TGCGCCAGCAGCATGTACTACAGGGGGGCCTTCGAGGACACTGAAGCTTTCTTT.